This entry features one T cell receptor (beta chain) sequence. Antigen: not known. TCRdb keeps only in-frame clones here, not all; method: immunoSEQ multiplex PCR. The sample shows about 100,000 clones, around nine tenths of them seen only once. Germline CDR1 SGHDT, CDR2 YYEEEE. The CDR3 has 16 amino acids. After removal of 2 bases from V and 3 bases from J, the junction contained 8 bases not matched to a gene. These data come from a study of T cell responses to AZD1222 COVID-19 vaccine. Study-wide results and caveats: In the spike-specific TCR repertoire, nearly half reportedly target unmutated variant regions. Donors in the cohort were predominantly white British and more often female, and clonal diversity was possibly underestimated. Baseline serostatus was positive in only six AZD1222 recipients.

This TCR was sampled from an adult in good health. This sample comprised peripheral blood, obtained on day 0 of AZD1222 vaccination. The chain combines TRBV5-6 with TRBJ1-5; TRBD1 agrees at 7 bases. The CDR3 reads CASSFSGGSNNQPQHF. In nucleotides, the CDR3 is TGTGCCAGCAGCTTTTCAGGGGGAAGTAACAATCAGCCCCAGCATTTT.